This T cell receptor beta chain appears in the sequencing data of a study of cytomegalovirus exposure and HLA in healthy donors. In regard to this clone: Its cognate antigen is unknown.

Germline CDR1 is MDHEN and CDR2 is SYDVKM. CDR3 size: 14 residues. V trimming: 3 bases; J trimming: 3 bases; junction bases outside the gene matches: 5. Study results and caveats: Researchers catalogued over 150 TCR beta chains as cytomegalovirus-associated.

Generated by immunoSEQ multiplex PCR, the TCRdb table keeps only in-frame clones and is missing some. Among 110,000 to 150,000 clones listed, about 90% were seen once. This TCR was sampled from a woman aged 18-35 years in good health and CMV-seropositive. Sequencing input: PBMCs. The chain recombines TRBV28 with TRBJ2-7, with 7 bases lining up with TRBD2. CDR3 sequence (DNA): TGTGCCAGCAGTTTTGGCGGGAGTAACTACGAGCAGTACTTC. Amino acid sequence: CASSFGGSNYEQYF.